Sequencing of this TCR beta chain was carried out in a study of T cells in Graves' hyperthyroidism and ophthalmopathy. The CDR3 consists of 15 residues. V was clipped by 3 bases and J by 4 bases, with 15 bases between them. This clonotype was counted ten times or more. RNA transcripts yielded amplified TCR beta CDR3 regions. A set of HTBI primers served as the primers for a first-round RT-PCR of the TCR CDR3. A single record per CDR3 protein comes from TCRdb applying MiXCR to the multiplex PCR reads. Here the sample spans approximately 520,000 distinct CDR3 sequences, around 22% being singletons. Out of 10 ml of fresh peripheral blood came the PBMCs.

Sample: blood. The chain employs TRBV12-3 or TRBV12-4 and TRBJ1-1; D ambiguous. This clonotype originated in a woman in her twenties or thirties with Graves' ophthalmopathy. The CDR3 sequence: CASSFPKGVGTEAFF. The CDR3 DNA sequence: TGTGCCAGCAGTTTTCCGAAGGGAGTGGGCACTGAAGCTTTCTTT.